Presented here are 7 T cell receptor beta chains from one specimen sequenced in a study of human T cells and chemical hapten exposure. Time point here: patch test 3, about 24 weeks after DPC sensitization. Treatment here: therapeutic diphenylcyclopropenone sensitization with weekly scalp DPC. TCRdb processed the RACE reads anew with MiXCR; each CDR3 protein has one entry. The sample lists 150,000 to 200,000 distinct CDR3 sequences, 25% to 30% occurring once. The input for sequencing was whole blood, taken in connection with sensitization to the hapten diphenylcyclopropenone (DPC). The receptors originated from a young woman with alopecia areata. Some clones in this sample may be carry-over from other donors' samples.

A few counts support this clonotype. The chain recombines TRBV7-9 with TRBJ2-4; D not certain. Looked up from germline, CDR1 is SEHNR and CDR2 is FQNEAQ (reference sequence). V was clipped by 5 bases and J by 5 bases, with 25 bases between them. The CDR3 runs 18 residues. CDR3 bases: TGTGCCAGCAGCCCCCCAAGAGGACCAGCGCCGAGCGAAAACATTCAGTACTTC. Translating gives CASSPPRGPAPSENIQYF.

This clonotype was detected only a few times. V and J are TRBV11-2 and TRBJ1-1; no reliable D call. Between the trimmed V and J ends, which lost 0 bases and 4 bases, there was a span of 12 bases. The germline V gene has CDR1 SGHAT and CDR2 FQNNGV. The CDR3 spans 15 residues. CDR3 DNA sequence: TGTGCCAGCAGCTTAGAGGCCGGACTAGGCACTGAAGCTTTCTTT. Translated, it gives CASSLEAGLGTEAFF.

This clonotype was observed a few times. The V and J genes are TRBV4-3 and TRBJ2-3; TRBD2 matches 10 bases. The CDR3 spans 15 residues. Germline CDR1 is LGHNA and CDR2 is YSLEER. Unmatched junction bases numbered 4, after V lost 1 base and J lost 6 bases. CDR3 DNA sequence: TGCGCCAGCAGCCAAGCAGCGGGAGGGGTCGATACGCAGTATTTT. Translating gives CASSQAAGGVDTQYF.

V and J are TRBV20-1 and TRBJ1-4, with TRBD1 matching 7 bases. CDR3 length: 12 residues. Germline CDR1 DFQATT, CDR2 SNEGSKA (reference sequence). With 5 bases clipped from V and 7 bases from J, the junction kept 4 bases outside the gene matches. This CDR3 reads CSALDRVEKLFF. CDR3 sequence (DNA): TGCAGTGCTCTTGACAGGGTTGAAAAACTGTTTTTT.

This clonotype has only a few counts. The V call is TRBV7-2, the J call TRBJ1-4, with no clear D. Trimming took 5 bases from V and 1 from J, leaving 14 bases between them. CDR3 length equals 16 residues. CDR1 and CDR2 from the germline V gene are SGHTA and FQGNSA. The CDR3 loop reads CASSLGRGRTNEKLFF. The CDR3 DNA follows: TGTGCCAGCAGCCTTGGGCGTGGGAGAACTAATGAAAAACTGTTTTTT. Complete variable domain (other parts from reference TRBV7-2 and TRBJ1-4): GAGVSQSPSNKVTEKGKDVELRCDPISGHTALYWYRQSLGQGLEFLIYFQGNSAPDKSGLPSDRFSAERTGGSVSTLTIQRTQQEDSAVYLCASSLGRGRTNEKLFFGSGTQLSVL.

CDR3: CASSTGSPLHF. DNA for the CDR3: TGTGCCAGCAGTACTGGTTCACCCCTCCACTTT. The chain has TRBV25-1 and TRBJ1-6; D not certain. V was cut by 5 bases and J by 9 bases, with 5 bases left in between. Germline V gene data show CDR1 as MGHDK and CDR2 as SYGVNS. CDR3 size: 11 residues.

Ten or more counts support this clonotype. The V and J genes are TRBV20-1 and TRBJ2-1; D is unclear. From germline, CDR1 is DFQATT and CDR2 SNEGSKA (reference sequence). The V and J ends lost 0 bases and 8 bases respectively, with 11 bases between them. CDR3 length: 13 residues. CDR3 sequence reads: CSARDVVGDEQFF. The CDR3 DNA sequence: TGCAGTGCTAGAGATGTGGTCGGTGATGAGCAGTTCTTC.